The next 9 T cell receptor beta chains were all read from a single sample in a study of preoperative IRX-2 immunotherapy in early breast cancer. Here immunoSEQ multiplex PCR was the method, and the copy in TCRdb shows in-frame clones only, minus some. Among approximately 27,000 clones listed, 80% to 90% were seen once. Treatment described: preoperative locoregional IRX-2 cytokine immunotherapy. Sequences were derived from lymph node tissue, sampled after IRX-2 immunotherapy. These receptors were obtained from a human donor with breast cancer.

CDR3 sequence: CAWSVNLGEKLFF. Here the CDR3 DNA reads TGTGCCTGGAGTGTAAACTTAGGTGAAAAACTGTTTTTT. The V and J genes are TRBV30 and TRBJ1-4; D ambiguous. CDR1 is GTSNPN and CDR2 is SVGIG in the germline V gene (reference sequence). Trimming left V 0 bases short and J 7 bases short, with 9 bases between. The CDR3 runs 13 residues.

V usage is TRBV6-8 and J usage is TRBJ2-5; D perhaps matches TRBD1 (6 bases). V was pared by 6 bases and J by 5 bases, with 13 bases between. The CDR3 has 13 residues. CDR1 is MNHGY and CDR2 is SAAAGT in the germline V gene. CDR3 DNA: TGTGCCAGCAGCCTGGACAGCTACGAGACCCAGTACTTC. Translation: CASSLDSYETQYF.

The V call is TRBV28, the J call TRBJ2-2; D gene unclear. Germline V gives CDR1 MDHEN, CDR2 SYDVKM. This CDR3 spans 15 amino acids. V gave up 2 bases and J gave up 3 bases, with 10 bases separating them. CDR3 sequence: CASSLGQLDTGELFF. Here the CDR3 DNA reads TGTGCCAGCAGTTTAGGGCAGCTCGACACCGGGGAGCTGTTTTTT.

The chain recombines TRBV5-1 with TRBJ2-7, with D perhaps TRBD1 or TRBD2 (5 bases each). The CDR3 runs to 16 residues. The V end was cut by 4 bases, the J end by 2 bases, with 19 bases between. Germline lookup yields CDR1 SGHRS and CDR2 YFSETQ. CDR3 nucleotides: TGCGCCAGCAGCAACAGGACCGGGACGGTGACCTACGAGCAGTACTTC. It codes for CASSNRTGTVTYEQYF.

V usage is TRBV10-2 and J usage is TRBJ2-1, with 10 bases matching TRBD2. The germline V gene has CDR1 WSHSY and CDR2 SAAADI. The V gene end was trimmed by 4 bases and the J gene end by 0 bases; junction bases not matched to a gene: 12. This CDR3 is 19 amino acids long. For the CDR3, the DNA is TGCGCCAGCAGTGGCCCTAGCGGGGGACGCGCGAGCTCCTACAATGAGCAGTTCTTC. Translating it yields CASSGPSGGRASSYNEQFF.

This chain joins TRBV28 and TRBJ1-3; 12 positions match TRBD1. The CDR3 is made up of 17 amino acids. J lost 2 bases, V lost 5 bases, and 7 bases had no gene match. The germline V gene encodes CDR1 MDHEN and CDR2 SYDVKM. CDR3 sequence: CASSNVGTGGPGNTIYF. The CDR3 DNA reads TGTGCCAGCAGTAACGTAGGGACAGGGGGCCCTGGAAACACCATATATTTT.

This clone occurred once. This chain connects TRBV11-3 to TRBJ2-3; 9 bases agree with TRBD2. V was clipped by 5 bases and J by 2 bases; unmatched bases: 17. Germline assignment: CDR1 SGHNT and CDR2 YENEEA. This CDR3 spans 19 amino acids. In DNA, the CDR3 is TGTGCCAGCAGCCGATCCGTAGCGGGGGAGGCCCTTGTCACAGATACGCAGTATTTT. Translation: CASSRSVAGEALVTDTQYF.

The gene calls are TRBV18 and TRBJ1-3; D is undetermined. CDR1 is KGHSH and CDR2 is LQKENI in the germline V gene. V was shortened by 4 bases and J by 4 bases, with 11 bases between the two germline ends. The CDR3 covers 14 residues. CDR3 sequence reads: CASSQEGSGNTIYF. CDR3 coding DNA: TGTGCCAGCTCACAGGAGGGATCCGGAAACACCATATATTTT.

This sequence joins TRBV15 and TRBJ2-1; possibly TRBD2 for D (7 bases). The V gene's germline CDR1 is LNHNV and CDR2 YYDKDF (reference sequence). The ends were cut back, 10 bases at V and 0 bases at J, with 19 bases in the middle. The CDR3 extends over 16 amino acids. This chain's CDR3 is CASSGDGGPSYNEQFF. CDR3 DNA sequence: TGTGCCAGCAGTGGAGACGGGGGGCCCTCCTACAATGAGCAGTTCTTC.